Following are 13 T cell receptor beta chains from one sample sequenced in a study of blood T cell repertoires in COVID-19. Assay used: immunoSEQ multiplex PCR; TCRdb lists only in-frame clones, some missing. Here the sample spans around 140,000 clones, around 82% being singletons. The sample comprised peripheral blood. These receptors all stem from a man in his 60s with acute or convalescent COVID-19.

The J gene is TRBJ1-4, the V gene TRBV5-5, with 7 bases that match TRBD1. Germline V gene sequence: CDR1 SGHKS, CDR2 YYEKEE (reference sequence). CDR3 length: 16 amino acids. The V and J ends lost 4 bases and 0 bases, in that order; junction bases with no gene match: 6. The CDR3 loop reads CASSVGDRSTNEKLFF. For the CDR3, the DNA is TGTGCCAGCAGCGTAGGGGACAGATCAACTAATGAAAAACTGTTTTTT.

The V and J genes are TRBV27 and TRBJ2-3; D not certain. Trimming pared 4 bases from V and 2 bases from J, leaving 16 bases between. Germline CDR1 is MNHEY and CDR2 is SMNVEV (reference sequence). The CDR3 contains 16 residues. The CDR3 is CASSSGRVQYTDTQYF. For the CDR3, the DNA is TGTGCCAGCAGTTCCGGTCGGGTGCAATACACAGATACGCAGTATTTT.

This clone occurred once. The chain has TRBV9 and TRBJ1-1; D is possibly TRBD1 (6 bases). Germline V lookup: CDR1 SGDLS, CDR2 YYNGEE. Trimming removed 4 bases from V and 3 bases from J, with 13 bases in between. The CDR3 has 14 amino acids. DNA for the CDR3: TGTGCCAGCAGCCCCCTGACAGGAGACACTGAAGCTTTCTTT. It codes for CASSPLTGDTEAFF.

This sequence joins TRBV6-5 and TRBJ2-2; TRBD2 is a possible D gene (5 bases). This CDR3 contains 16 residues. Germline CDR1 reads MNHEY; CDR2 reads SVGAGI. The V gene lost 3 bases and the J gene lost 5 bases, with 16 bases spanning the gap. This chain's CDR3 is CASSYTRPGLTGELFF. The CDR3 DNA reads TGTGCCAGCAGTTATACGAGACCGGGATTAACCGGGGAGCTGTTTTTT.

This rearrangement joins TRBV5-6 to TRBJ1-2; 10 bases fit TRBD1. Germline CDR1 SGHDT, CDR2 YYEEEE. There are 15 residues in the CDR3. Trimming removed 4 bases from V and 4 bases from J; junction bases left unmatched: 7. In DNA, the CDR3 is TGTGCCAGCAGCCCAGGGACAGGGGTTACCTATGGCTACACCTTC. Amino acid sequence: CASSPGTGVTYGYTF.

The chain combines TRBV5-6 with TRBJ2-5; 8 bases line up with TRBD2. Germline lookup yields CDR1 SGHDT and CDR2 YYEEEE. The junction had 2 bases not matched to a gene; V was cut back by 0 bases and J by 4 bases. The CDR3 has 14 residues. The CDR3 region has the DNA TGTGCCAGCAGCTTGGGTGCGGGAGGAGAGACCCAGTACTTC. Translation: CASSLGAGGETQYF.

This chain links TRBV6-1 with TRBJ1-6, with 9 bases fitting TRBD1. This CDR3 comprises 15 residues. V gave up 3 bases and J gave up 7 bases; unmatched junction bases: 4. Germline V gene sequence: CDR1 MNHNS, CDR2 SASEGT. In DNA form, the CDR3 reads TGTGCCAGCAGTGACCTTGGACAGGGGAATTCACCCCTCCACTTT. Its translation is CASSDLGQGNSPLHF.

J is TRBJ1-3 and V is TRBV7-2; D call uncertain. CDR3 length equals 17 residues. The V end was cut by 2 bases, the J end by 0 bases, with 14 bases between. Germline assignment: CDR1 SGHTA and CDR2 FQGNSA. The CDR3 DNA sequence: TGTGCCAGCAGCTTACACCCGGGTTCTCTCTCTGGAAACACCATATATTTT. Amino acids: CASSLHPGSLSGNTIYF.

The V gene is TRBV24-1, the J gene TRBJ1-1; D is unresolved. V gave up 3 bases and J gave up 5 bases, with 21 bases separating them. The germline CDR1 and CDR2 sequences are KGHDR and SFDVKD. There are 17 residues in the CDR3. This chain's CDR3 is CATSDKTPGKERTEAFF. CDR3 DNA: TGTGCCACCAGTGATAAGACCCCCGGGAAGGAGCGAACTGAAGCTTTCTTT.

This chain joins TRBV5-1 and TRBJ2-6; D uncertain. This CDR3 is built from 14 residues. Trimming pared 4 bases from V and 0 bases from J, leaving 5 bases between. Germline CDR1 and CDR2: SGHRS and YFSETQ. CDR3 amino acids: CASSPNSGANVLTF. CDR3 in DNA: TGCGCCAGCAGCCCAAACTCTGGGGCCAACGTCCTGACTTTC.

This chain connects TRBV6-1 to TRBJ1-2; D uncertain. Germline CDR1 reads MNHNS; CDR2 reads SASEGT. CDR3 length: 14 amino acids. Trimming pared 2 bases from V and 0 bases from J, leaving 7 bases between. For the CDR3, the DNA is TGTGCCAGCAGTGAACGAGCGGCTAACTATGGCTACACCTTC. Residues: CASSERAANYGYTF.

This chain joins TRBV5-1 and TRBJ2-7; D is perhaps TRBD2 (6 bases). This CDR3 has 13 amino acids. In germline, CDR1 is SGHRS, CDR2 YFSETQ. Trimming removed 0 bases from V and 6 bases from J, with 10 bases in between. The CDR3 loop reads CASSLGTTREQYF. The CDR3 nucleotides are TGCGCCAGCAGCTTGGGGACTACGCGCGAGCAGTACTTC.

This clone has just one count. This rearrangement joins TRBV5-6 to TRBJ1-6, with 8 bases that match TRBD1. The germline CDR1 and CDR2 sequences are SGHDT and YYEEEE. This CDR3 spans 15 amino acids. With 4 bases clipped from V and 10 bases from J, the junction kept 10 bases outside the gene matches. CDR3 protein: CASSGQGRTQSPLHF. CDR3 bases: TGTGCCAGCAGCGGACAGGGTCGGACACAATCACCCCTCCACTTT.